These 16 T cell receptor beta chains share one sample of origin, sequenced in a study of shared clonotypes between healthy human individuals (dated by TCRdb to 2020 to 2022). The receptor library was made with the immunoSEQ multiplex PCR assay. Imported from immuneACCESS, the table was reduced by TCRdb to in-frame sequences with V and J called. These copies leave out some clones; in studies compared against another copy, an unresolved V gene accounts for under half, and the cause of the remainder is not known. The sample table shows over 400,000 clones, and about 96% are seen once. The top ten clones comprise about 0.06% of the sample. What was sequenced was naive CD4+ T cells sorted from blood. The cell subset or site label, as the study defines it: CD45RA+ positively selected. The receptors here all came from a woman aged 25 to 39 in good health.

This clone was seen just once. The chain is built from TRBV4-1 and TRBJ1-3, with 8 bases lining up with TRBD1. The germline V gene encodes CDR1 MGHRA and CDR2 YSYEKL. The CDR3 has 15 amino acids. Trimming at V came to 1 base and at J to 4 bases, leaving 3 bases not matched to a gene. The CDR3 loop is CASSQVQGAGNTIYF. As DNA, the CDR3 is TGCGCCAGCAGCCAAGTTCAGGGGGCCGGAAACACCATATATTTT.

This chain joins TRBV28 and TRBJ2-1, with 7 nucleotides matching TRBD1. CDR1 MDHEN and CDR2 SYDVKM come from the germline V gene. V shed 6 bases and J 4 bases; nucleotides not matched to a gene: 6. The CDR3 has 14 amino acids. The DNA for the CDR3 is TGTGCCAGCAGGACAGGGACCTTTTACAATGAGCAGTTCTTC. Translated, it gives CASRTGTFYNEQFF.

J is TRBJ2-1 and V is TRBV6-1; 8 positions agree with TRBD2. V lost 3 bases and J lost 2; bases outside the gene matches: 15. CDR3 length: 19 residues. Germline V gene lookup returns CDR1 MNHNS and CDR2 SASEGT. The CDR3 region is CASSDPAGVGGVPYNEQFF. For the CDR3, the DNA is TGTGCCAGCAGTGATCCAGCGGGAGTTGGGGGAGTCCCCTACAATGAGCAGTTCTTC.

In its sample, this clone was seen a few times. The rearrangement joins TRBV2 to TRBJ1-5; D is perhaps TRBD1 (6 bases). Trimming took 4 bases from V and 0 from J, leaving 13 bases between them. The CDR3 runs to 16 residues. Per the germline V gene, CDR1 is SNHLY and CDR2 is FYNNEI. This CDR3 reads CASSATSRGSNQPQHF. CDR3 bases: TGTGCCAGCAGTGCCACCTCCAGGGGTAGCAATCAGCCCCAGCATTTT. Together with reference TRBV2 and TRBJ1-5, the CDR3 gives the full variable domain: EPEVTQTPSHQVTQMGQEVILRCVPISNHLYFYWYRQILGQKVEFLVSFYNNEISEKSEIFDDQFSVERPDGSNFTLKIRSTKLEDSAMYFCASSATSRGSNQPQHFGDGTRLSIL.

This rearrangement joins TRBV27 to TRBJ2-1; 10 bases are a match to TRBD2. The CDR3 spans 17 residues. The germline V gene has CDR1 MNHEY and CDR2 SMNVEV (reference sequence). Losses at the gene ends were 4 bases for V and 10 bases for J; bases not matched to a gene: 16. Here the CDR3 DNA reads TGTGCCAGCAGTTCCCCCTTGCGGAGCGGGAGGGCTGGAGAGCAGTTCTTC. Protein sequence: CASSSPLRSGRAGEQFF.

This chain connects TRBV28 to TRBJ2-1; tentatively, D is TRBD1 (5 bases). CDR3 size: 14 residues. Germline values: CDR1 MDHEN, CDR2 SYDVKM. V gave up 7 bases and J gave up 5 bases, with 15 bases separating them. The CDR3 sequence is CASTLNMGHNEQFF. CDR3 in DNA: TGTGCCAGCACCCTAAATATGGGGCACAATGAGCAGTTCTTC.

The chain links TRBV29-1 to TRBJ2-5; 8 nucleotides line up with TRBD1. This CDR3 is 14 amino acids long. Unmatched junction bases numbered 4, after V lost 0 bases and J lost 4 bases. CDR1 and CDR2 (germline): SQVTM, ANQGSEA. For the CDR3, the DNA is TGCAGCGTTGAAGATCGGACAGGGCGAGAGACCCAGTACTTC. As protein: CSVEDRTGRETQYF.

The genes are TRBV6-7 and TRBJ2-7; D not resolved. TRBV6-7 is an open reading frame whose function is uncertain. The CDR3 is 14 residues long. The V end was cut by 2 bases, the J end by 5 bases, with 13 bases between. DNA for the CDR3: TGTGCCAGCAGTTACCAACGGACGTCCCACGAGCAGTACTTC. Its translation is CASSYQRTSHEQYF.

The chain employs TRBV7-7 and TRBJ1-3; no clear D gene. CDR1 SSHAT and CDR2 FNYEAQ come from the germline V gene (reference sequence). CDR3 length: 15 residues. Trimming cost V 5 bases and J 0 bases, with 11 bases left between them. The CDR3 DNA is TGTGCCAGCAGCAAGGACGCTGGCTCTGGAAACACCATATATTTT. Its translation: CASSKDAGSGNTIYF.

CDR3 bases: TGTGCCAGCAGTGATCAAGGGGGACCTGGAAACACCATATATTTT. This translates into CASSDQGGPGNTIYF. The V and J genes are TRBV2 and TRBJ1-3; possible D gene TRBD1, 6 bases. Trimming took off 3 bases at V and 2 bases at J, with 11 bases between the two ends. There are 15 residues in the CDR3. Germline CDR1 SNHLY, CDR2 FYNNEI.

This chain connects TRBV19 to TRBJ1-2; 8 bases line up with TRBD1. Trimming took 4 bases from V and 3 from J; bases not matched to a gene: 4. The CDR3 extends over 14 amino acids. From germline, CDR1 is LNHDA and CDR2 SQIVND (reference sequence). The CDR3 DNA reads TGTGCCAGTAGTACCCCGGGACAGGACTATGGCTACACCTTC. Translation gives CASSTPGQDYGYTF.

This chain uses TRBV6-6 with TRBJ2-7; tentatively, D is TRBD2 (6 bases). V lost 2 bases and J lost 6, with 11 bases in between. This CDR3 has 13 residues. Germline V lookup: CDR1 MNHNY, CDR2 SVGAGI (reference sequence). Here the CDR3 DNA reads TGTGCCAGCAGTTACCGGAGGGACCTCGAGCAGTACTTC. It codes for CASSYRRDLEQYF.

The chain is built from TRBV20-1 and TRBJ2-7; D gene ambiguous. Germline loops: CDR1 DFQATT, CDR2 SNEGSKA (reference sequence). CDR3 length: 11 residues. The V gene lost 3 bases and the J gene lost 4 bases, with 7 bases spanning the gap. The CDR3 sequence is CSASSEYEQYF. The CDR3 DNA reads TGCAGTGCTAGCTCGGAATACGAGCAGTACTTC.

This chain joins TRBV25-1 and TRBJ2-1; D gene uncertain. Germline V gene lookup returns CDR1 MGHDK and CDR2 SYGVNS. This CDR3 comprises 15 residues. Trimming took off 3 bases at V and 8 bases at J, with 17 bases between the two ends. CDR3 sequence reads: CASSDIRMRLDEQFF. CDR3 DNA sequence: TGTGCCAGCAGTGATATACGGATGAGGTTAGATGAGCAGTTCTTC.

The rearrangement joins TRBV14 to TRBJ2-3, with D hard to call. The germline V gene has CDR1 SGHDN and CDR2 FVKESK. This CDR3 is built from 14 residues. V was shortened by 2 bases and J by 4 bases, with 10 bases between the two germline ends. The CDR3 region has the DNA TGTGCCAGCAGCCAAAACCCCTTTGCAGATACGCAGTATTTT. It yields the protein CASSQNPFADTQYF.

The chain carries TRBV19 and TRBJ2-1; D might be TRBD2 (7 bases). The CDR3 has 16 residues. CDR1 is LNHDA and CDR2 is SQIVND in the germline V gene (reference sequence). Trimming removed 10 bases at V and 0 bases at J, with 19 bases between. CDR3 bases: TGTGCCACTCACTCCTGGGGGGGACACTCCTACAATGAGCAGTTCTTC. Protein sequence: CATHSWGGHSYNEQFF.